This T cell receptor (beta chain) comes out of a study of T cell repertoires in cytomegalovirus infection. TCRdb redid the calling of the reads with MiXCR, one entry per CDR3 protein. The repertoire holds roughly 250,000 distinct CDR3 sequences, with over 20% as singletons. This clonotype was picked up many times. What it binds is unknown. Overall study findings and caveats: Accumulated public TCR beta family frequency recognized individuals carrying CMV together with the relevant HLA.

The CDR3 has 17 residues. V lost 1 base to trimming and J lost 6 bases, with 19 bases between them. Germline assignment: CDR1 SGHTA and CDR2 FQGNSA. Sequenced input: CD8+ T cells from PBMCs. The V gene is TRBV7-2, the J gene TRBJ2-4; perhaps TRBD2 as D (6 bases). This sequence was found in a human donor in good health (CMV status not recorded). Some clones in this sample may be carry-over from other donors' samples. The CDR3 loop reads CASSLGDWRTMGNIQYF. CDR3 coding DNA: TGTGCCAGCAGCTTAGGGGATTGGAGGACTATGGGAAACATTCAGTACTTC. Supplemented by reference TRBV7-2 and TRBJ2-4, the full variable domain reads GAGVSQSPSNKVTEKGKDVELRCDPISGHTALYWYRQSLGQGLEFLIYFQGNSAPDKSGLPSDRFSAERTGGSVSTLTIQRTQQEDSAVYLCASSLGDWRTMGNIQYFGAGTRLSVL.